This T cell receptor beta chain was documented in a study of blood T cell repertoires in COVID-19. On the study more broadly: T cells, B-cell-depleted T cells, or PBMCs supplied cDNA or gDNA.

The CDR3 runs 12 residues. Germline values: CDR1 SQVTM, CDR2 ANQGSEA. V shed 6 bases and J shed 5 bases, with 13 bases lying between them. TCRdb's copy holds only in-frame clones and misses some; the assay was immunoSEQ multiplex PCR. This table holds 140,000 to 150,000 clones, more than 80% found once. Sequencing was done on a sample of peripheral blood. The receptor was isolated from a human donor with acute or convalescent COVID-19. The donor label of this sample is uncertain. V and J are TRBV29-1 and TRBJ1-1; TRBD1 might be the D (6 bases). CDR3 DNA sequence: TGCAGCGTCCTCAGGGGTAAGACTGAAGCTTTCTTT. As protein: CSVLRGKTEAFF. The variable domain in full, completed from reference TRBV29-1 and TRBJ1-1, reads SAVISQKPSRDICQRGTSLTIQCQVDSQVTMMFWYRQQPGQSLTLIATANQGSEATYESGFVIDKFPISRPNLTFSTLTVSNMSPEDSSIYLCSVLRGKTEAFFGQGTRLTVV.